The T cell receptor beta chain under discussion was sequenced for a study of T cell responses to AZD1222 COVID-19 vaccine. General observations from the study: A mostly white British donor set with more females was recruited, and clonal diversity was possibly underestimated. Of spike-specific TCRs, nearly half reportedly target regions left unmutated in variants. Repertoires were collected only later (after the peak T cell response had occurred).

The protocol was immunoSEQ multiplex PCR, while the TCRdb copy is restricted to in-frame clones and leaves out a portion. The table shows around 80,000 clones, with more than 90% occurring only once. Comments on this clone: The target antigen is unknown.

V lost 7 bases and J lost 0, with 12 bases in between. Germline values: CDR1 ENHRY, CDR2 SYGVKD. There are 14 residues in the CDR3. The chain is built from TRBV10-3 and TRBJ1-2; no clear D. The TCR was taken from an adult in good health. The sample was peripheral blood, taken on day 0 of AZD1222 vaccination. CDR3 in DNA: TGTGCCATCAACCAGGCCAACACTAACTATGGCTACACCTTC. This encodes CAINQANTNYGYTF.